What follows are 31 T cell receptor beta chains derived from one specimen sequenced in a study of regulatory T cells in long-lasting Graves disease. Both iRepertoire HTBI primers and Arm-PCR of CDR3 regions were used to build the TCR beta libraries. TCRdb re-called the multiplex PCR reads with MiXCR, one entry per CDR3 protein. The table includes 200,000 to 250,000 distinct CDR3 sequences, around 21% detected once. As for time point: newly diagnosed GD, antithyroid drugs for less than 3 months. There was RNA extracted from PBMCs, and the TCR library was made from it. Sequences were derived from peripheral blood mononuclear cells (PBMCs), sampled at new diagnosis, from a patient treated with antithyroid drugs. The receptors stem from a female donor with Graves disease.

In regard to this clonotype: A read error may explain this, as a much larger clone is one base away. The genes are TRBV4-2 and TRBJ1-6, with D unresolved. The CDR3 extends over 19 amino acids. Germline V gene data show CDR1 as LGHNA and CDR2 as YNFKEQ. The V gene lost 1 base and the J gene lost 0 bases, with 16 bases spanning the gap. Here the CDR3 reads CASSQAPCYSGSYNSPLHF. The CDR3 nucleotides are TGTGCCAGCAGCCAAGCTCCCTGCTATAGTGGCTCCTATAATTCACCCCTCCACTTT.

This clonotype was picked up many times. This chain joins TRBV20-1 and TRBJ2-5; 8 nucleotides align to TRBD2. The V segment lost 0 bases and the J segment 3 bases; nucleotides outside the gene matches: 6. Germline V lookup: CDR1 DFQATT, CDR2 SNEGSKA (reference sequence). The CDR3 has 15 residues. The CDR3 here is CSARDLLAAKETQYF. CDR3 DNA sequence: TGCAGTGCTAGAGATCTACTAGCGGCTAAAGAGACCCAGTACTTC.

The table lists this clonotype with many counts. The chain recombines TRBV5-1 with TRBJ1-4; 11 positions agree with TRBD1. With 5 bases clipped from V and 7 bases from J, the junction kept 7 bases outside the gene matches. The CDR3 loop spans 15 amino acids. In germline, CDR1 is SGHRS, CDR2 YFSETQ. CDR3 coding DNA: TGCGCCAGCAGGAGGACAGGGGGCGCGTCTGAAAAACTGTTTTTT. Translating gives CASRRTGGASEKLFF.

This clonotype was counted ten times or more. The V and J genes are TRBV20-1 and TRBJ2-3; 16 bases map to TRBD2. CDR1 is DFQATT, CDR2 SNEGSKA, per germline (reference sequence). V lost 5 bases to trimming and J lost 4 bases; unmatched junction nucleotides: 6. The CDR3 loop spans 16 amino acids. The CDR3 sequence: CSAPGTSGRGADTQYF. CDR3 coding DNA: TGCAGTGCTCCCGGGACTAGCGGGAGGGGGGCAGATACGCAGTATTTT.

A note on this clonotype: Given a far larger clone just one base away, this is likely a sequencing read error. The rearrangement joins TRBV20-1 to TRBJ2-7; perhaps TRBD2 as D (7 bases). Trimming shortened V by 1 base and J by 7 bases, and 20 bases separated the two germline ends. The V gene's germline CDR1 is DFQATT and CDR2 SNEGSKA (reference sequence). CDR3 size: 15 residues. The CDR3 here is CSARVGGRAYNEQYF. CDR3 in DNA: TGCAGTGCTAGAGTAGGGGGGAGGGCCTACAATGAGCAGTACTTC.

This clonotype was picked up a small number of times. V and J are TRBV28 and TRBJ2-1; D not resolved. Germline V lookup: CDR1 MDHEN, CDR2 SYDVKM. V was cut by 5 bases and J by 4 bases, with 12 bases left in between. CDR3 size: 14 residues. The CDR3 DNA sequence: TGTGCCAGCAGTCTGACCTCGGAATACAATGAGCAGTTCTTC. Residues: CASSLTSEYNEQFF.

At least ten counts were recorded for this clonotype. This chain uses TRBV7-2 with TRBJ2-7; 8 bases line up with TRBD1. This CDR3 comprises 16 residues. Germline V gives CDR1 SGHTA, CDR2 FQGNSA. The V gene end was trimmed by 0 bases and the J gene end by 3 bases; junction bases not matched to a gene: 7. CDR3 loop: CASSLASGQGYYEQYF. For the CDR3, the DNA is TGTGCCAGCAGCTTAGCGAGCGGACAGGGTTACTACGAGCAGTACTTC.

This clonotype was counted at least ten times. The chain combines TRBV12-3 or TRBV12-4 with TRBJ1-6; 10 bases are a match to TRBD1. Trimming at V came to 3 bases and at J to 11 bases, leaving 1 base not matched to a gene. CDR3 length: 13 residues. The CDR3 region is CASSLGQGTPLHF. The CDR3 DNA follows: TGTGCCAGCAGTTTGGGACAGGGGACACCCCTCCACTTT.

This clonotype appeared many times. V gene TRBV19 combines with J gene TRBJ1-6; 11 bases line up with TRBD1. V was pared by 9 bases and J by 6 bases, with 19 bases of the junction left unmatched. This CDR3 is built from 19 residues. Germline assignment: CDR1 LNHDA and CDR2 SQIVND (reference sequence). This CDR3 is CASPRTGGTEGGCNSPLHF. The CDR3 nucleotides are TGTGCCAGCCCAAGGACAGGGGGCACCGAGGGGGGCTGTAATTCACCCCTCCACTTT.

This clonotype showed up just once. The chain carries TRBV7-2 and TRBJ2-1; D is possibly TRBD1 (6 bases). Germline CDR1 is SGHTA and CDR2 is FQGNSA. The CDR3 contains 15 residues. V lost 5 bases and J lost 10, with 21 bases in between. In nucleotides, the CDR3 is TGTGCCAGCAGCCCATCCAGGGGATCGCTCGGGGAGCAGTTCTTC. Its translation: CASSPSRGSLGEQFF.

Comment on this clonotype: Since a far larger clone is one base different, this is likely a read error. The J gene is TRBJ2-7, the V gene TRBV11-3; D may be TRBD2 (6 bases). The CDR3 has 17 residues. The V end was cut by 5 bases, the J end by 4 bases, with 24 bases between. The germline V gene encodes CDR1 SGHNT and CDR2 YENEEA. The CDR3 DNA sequence: TGTGCCAGCAGCCTCAGACGAGGGCGGGACGACGCTTACGAGCAGTACTTC. Its translation is CASSLRRGRDDAYEQYF.

As to this clonotype: A much more abundant neighbour one base away suggests this may be a read error. The rearrangement uses TRBV6-1 and TRBJ2-5, with D hard to call. This CDR3 has 14 amino acids. Germline CDR1 is MNHNS and CDR2 is SASEGT. CDR3 DNA: TGTGCCAACTTAGACCGAACCCCGAAAGAGACCCAGCACTTC. Protein product: CANLDRTPKETQHF.

On this clonotype: This may come from a read error, since a much larger clone is one base off. This sequence joins TRBV18 and TRBJ2-3; D may match TRBD1 or TRBD2 (5 bases each). CDR3 length equals 16 residues. The germline gives CDR1 KGHSH, CDR2 LQKENI. This CDR3 reads CASSPPRAGSIDTQYF. The DNA for the CDR3 is TGTGCCAGCTCACCACCTCGTGCAGGGAGCATAGATACGCAGTATTTT.

This clonotype was picked up many times. The chain joins TRBV3-1 to TRBJ2-1, with D possibly matching TRBD2 (6 bases). The ends were cut back, 6 bases at V and 0 bases at J, with 9 bases in the middle. The CDR3 length is 14 residues. CDR1 and CDR2 from the germline V gene are LGHDT and YNNKEL (reference sequence). For the CDR3, the DNA is TGTGCCAGCAGGCTGACTAGCTCCTACAATGAGCAGTTCTTC. Translation gives CASRLTSSYNEQFF.

This clonotype was observed many times. The chain joins TRBV6-1 to TRBJ2-6, with a tentative D call TRBD2 (5 bases). The CDR3 contains 17 residues. Germline V CDR1 and CDR2: MNHNS, SASEGT. The ends were cut back, 5 bases at V and 2 bases at J, with 16 bases in the middle. CDR3 DNA: TGTGCCAGCAGTCGCACTAGTACACTGGCTGGGGCCAACGTCCTGACTTTC. This translates into CASSRTSTLAGANVLTF.

This clonotype was detected many times. V gene TRBV24-1 combines with J gene TRBJ2-3; D remains ambiguous. The length of the CDR3 is 13 residues. The germline gives CDR1 KGHDR, CDR2 SFDVKD. Trimming pared 6 bases from V and 2 bases from J, leaving 8 bases between. CDR3 loop: CATSLALTDTQYF. For the CDR3, the DNA is TGTGCCACCAGTTTAGCCCTCACAGATACGCAGTATTTT.

This clonotype was counted many times. The chain uses TRBV6-2 or TRBV6-3 and TRBJ2-1; 10 nucleotides line up with TRBD2. Trimming took 5 bases from V and 9 from J; bases not matched to a gene: 10. This CDR3 is 15 amino acids long. CDR1 MNHEY and CDR2 SVGEGT come from the germline V gene. CDR3 nucleotides: TGTGCCAGCAGTGCCCAGCGGGGGGGTAAGGGTGAGCAGTTCTTC. Translating it yields CASSAQRGGKGEQFF.

The gene calls are TRBV20-1 and TRBJ1-5; TRBD1 is a possible D gene (5 bases). The V gene's germline CDR1 is DFQATT and CDR2 SNEGSKA (reference sequence). The CDR3 length is 16 residues. The V end lost 1 base, the J end lost 3 bases, and 16 bases lay between the germline ends. For the CDR3, the DNA is TGCAGTGCTAGAGGGCCCGGGGCTGAGAACAATCAGCCCCAGCATTTT. Its protein product is CSARGPGAENNQPQHF.

Many counts were recorded for this clonotype. The chain carries TRBV12-5 and TRBJ2-3; D call uncertain. The CDR3 has 12 amino acids. Germline V lookup: CDR1 LGHNT, CDR2 FRNRAP. V was clipped by 5 bases and J by 4 bases, with 7 bases between them. The CDR3 sequence is CASGPTPDTQYF. As DNA, the CDR3 is TGTGCTAGTGGTCCAACACCAGATACGCAGTATTTT.

Worth noting for this clonotype: With a much larger clone just one base away, this may be a read error. The chain uses TRBV29-1 and TRBJ2-5; no clear D gene. The DNA end favors TRBJ2-1, so the J call may be wrong. The CDR3 sequence is 12 residues long. The V gene's germline CDR1 is SQVTM and CDR2 ANQGSEA. CDR3 nucleotide sequence: TGCAGCGTTGACAAGTTCCAAGAGACCCAGTTCTTC. Its translation: CSVDKFQETQFF.

This clonotype appeared many times. The V gene is TRBV12-3 or TRBV12-4, the J gene TRBJ2-2, with 9 bases matching TRBD1. V gave up 9 bases and J gave up 1 base; unmatched junction bases: 6. The CDR3 is made up of 15 amino acids. CDR3 loop: CASYPGQGNTGELFF. Here the CDR3 DNA reads TGTGCCAGTTACCCGGGACAGGGGAACACCGGGGAGCTGTTTTTT.

Many counts were recorded for this clonotype. The chain recombines TRBV5-1 with TRBJ1-4; a possible D gene is TRBD1 (6 bases). This CDR3 comprises 15 residues. Trimming took off 4 bases at V and 0 bases at J, with 10 bases between the two ends. Looked up from germline, CDR1 is SGHRS and CDR2 is YFSETQ. The CDR3 DNA follows: TGCGCCAGCAGCGTACAGGGTGCAACTAATGAAAAACTGTTTTTT. Amino acid sequence: CASSVQGATNEKLFF.

The rearrangement uses TRBV24-1 and TRBJ2-3; D is unresolved. Germline CDR1 and CDR2: KGHDR and SFDVKD. The CDR3 consists of 14 residues. Between the trimmed V and J ends, which lost 5 bases and 1 base, there was a span of 9 bases. CDR3 coding DNA: TGTGCCACCAGTGGTATTGCGGGCACAGATACGCAGTATTTT. It encodes CATSGIAGTDTQYF.

This clonotype was seen repeatedly, ten times or more. The chain joins TRBV12-3 or TRBV12-4 to TRBJ1-2; 7 nucleotides agree with TRBD1. This CDR3 region has 13 residues. With V trimmed by 6 bases and J by 3 bases, 4 bases remained unmatched. The DNA of the CDR3 is TGTGCCAGCAGCCTCGGGACAGACTATGGCTACACCTTC. Translating it yields CASSLGTDYGYTF.

This clonotype occurred once. This sequence joins TRBV20-1 and TRBJ2-1, with 8 bases lining up with TRBD2. There are 15 residues in the CDR3. The germline V gene encodes CDR1 DFQATT and CDR2 SNEGSKA (reference sequence). Trimming at V came to 4 bases and at J to 1 base, leaving 6 bases not matched to a gene. CDR3 bases: TGCAGTGCTATTAGCGGGGACCCTTCCTACAATGAGCAGTTCTTC. Translated: CSAISGDPSYNEQFF.

This clonotype was seen a few times. The J gene is TRBJ2-4, the V gene TRBV20-1, with D possibly matching TRBD2 (6 bases). CDR3 size: 18 residues. From germline, CDR1 is DFQATT and CDR2 SNEGSKA (reference sequence). V was trimmed by 5 bases and J by 0 bases, leaving 23 bases between them. For the CDR3, the DNA is TGCAGTGCTGTAGTCTCCGGGAGACTCCGAGTAGCCAAAAACATTCAGTACTTC. Its protein product is CSAVVSGRLRVAKNIQYF.

V usage is TRBV24-1 and J usage is TRBJ1-1; no clear D gene. The V gene's germline CDR1 is KGHDR and CDR2 SFDVKD. V was shortened by 0 bases and J by 1 base, with 5 bases between the two germline ends. The CDR3 length is 14 residues. For the CDR3, the DNA is TGTGCCACCAGTGATTTGGGAGGGAACACTGAAGCTTTCTTT. Its translation: CATSDLGGNTEAFF.

The chain carries TRBV25-1 and TRBJ2-1, with D perhaps being TRBD1 or TRBD2 (7 bases each). The DNA matches TRBJ2-5 better at its end, which makes the J call doubtful. The CDR3 runs to 18 residues. The germline CDR1 and CDR2 sequences are MGHDK and SYGVNS. The CDR3 sequence: CASSEYMGGRQGSETQYF. Here the CDR3 DNA reads TGTGCCAGCAGTGAATACATGGGGGGGAGACAGGGATCAGAGACCCAGTACTTC.

This chain connects TRBV2 to TRBJ2-5, with a weak D call TRBD2 (5 bases). The CDR3 is made up of 14 amino acids. The V and J ends lost 7 bases and 5 bases respectively, with 17 bases between them. Germline CDR1 and CDR2: SNHLY and FYNNEI. The CDR3 DNA reads TGTGCCAGCACTGGACTGTCCGGCGGGGAGACCCAGTACTTC. Its protein is CASTGLSGGETQYF.

Ten or more counts support this clonotype. The J gene is TRBJ2-7, the V gene TRBV4-1; D uncertain. Trimming removed 0 bases from V and 4 bases from J, with 13 bases in between. Germline CDR1 and CDR2: MGHRA and YSYEKL. The CDR3 has 15 amino acids. This CDR3 is CASSQDYGIPYEQYF. CDR3 bases: TGCGCCAGCAGCCAAGATTACGGTATCCCGTACGAGCAGTACTTC.

This clonotype was observed many times. The chain links TRBV2 to TRBJ2-1; D not certain. This CDR3 contains 13 residues. CDR1 and CDR2 from the germline V gene are SNHLY and FYNNEI. The V end lost 4 bases, the J end lost 3 bases, and 7 bases lay between the germline ends. The CDR3 region has the DNA TGTGCCAGCAGTGTCGCGGACTACAATGAGCAGTTCTTC. This translates into CASSVADYNEQFF.